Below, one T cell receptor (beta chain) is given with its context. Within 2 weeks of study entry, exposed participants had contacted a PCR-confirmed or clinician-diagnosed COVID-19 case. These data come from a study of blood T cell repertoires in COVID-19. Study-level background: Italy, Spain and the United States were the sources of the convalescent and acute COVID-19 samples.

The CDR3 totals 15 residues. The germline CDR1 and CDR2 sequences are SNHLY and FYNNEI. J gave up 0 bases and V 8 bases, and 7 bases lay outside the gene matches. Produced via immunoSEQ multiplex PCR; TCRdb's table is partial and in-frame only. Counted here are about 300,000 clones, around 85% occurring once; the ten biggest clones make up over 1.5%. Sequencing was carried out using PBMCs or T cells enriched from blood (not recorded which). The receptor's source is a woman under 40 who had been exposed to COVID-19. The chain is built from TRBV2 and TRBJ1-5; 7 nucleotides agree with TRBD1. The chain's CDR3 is CASCSTGISNQPQHF. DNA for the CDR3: TGTGCCAGCTGCTCGACAGGGATTAGCAATCAGCCCCAGCATTTT. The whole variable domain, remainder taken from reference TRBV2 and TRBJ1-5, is EPEVTQTPSHQVTQMGQEVILRCVPISNHLYFYWYRQILGQKVEFLVSFYNNEISEKSEIFDDQFSVERPDGSNFTLKIRSTKLEDSAMYFCASCSTGISNQPQHFGDGTRLSIL.